The sequence of this T cell receptor beta chain was determined in a study of blood T cell repertoires in COVID-19. Study information: Italy, Spain and the United States were the sources of the convalescent and acute COVID-19 samples. T cells, B-cell-depleted T cells, or PBMCs supplied cDNA or gDNA.

Germline V CDR1 and CDR2: SEHNR, FQNEAQ (reference sequence). The length of the CDR3 is 12 residues. Trimming took 2 bases from V and 8 from J, leaving 7 bases between them. The authors' processing: Amplifying reference gene primers gave estimates of nucleated cell counts. Libraries were prepared by immunoSEQ multiplex PCR; TCRdb keeps only in-frame clonotypes and omits some of them. D and trimming were read from the DNA, whereas the V and J calls and clone size are those reported in that table. This table holds 55,000 to 65,000 clones, roughly 91% found once. Sequencing was performed on peripheral blood. The chain combines TRBV7-9 with TRBJ2-1; D gene ambiguous. The TCR originated in a human donor in a cohort sampled during active COVID-19. The CDR3 loop reads CASSLNFYEQFF. CDR3 in DNA: TGTGCCAGCAGCTTAAACTTCTATGAGCAGTTCTTC.